The 16 T cell receptor beta chains given below trace back to one sample, sequenced in a study of long-term antiretroviral therapy in people with HIV. The authors ran the immunoSEQ assay, v3.0, at survey level. Only in-frame clones appear in the TCRdb table, and some are missing; sequencing was by immunoSEQ multiplex PCR. The table shows 14,000 or so clones, with 82% occurring only once. The source was unsorted PBMCs, collected 1.8 years before starting antiretroviral therapy. All receptors come from a woman aged 35 to 49 with HIV.

The CDR3 sequence: CASSLGTGAYEQYF. CDR3 nucleotide sequence: TGTGCCAGCAGCTTGGGGACAGGGGCCTACGAGCAGTACTTC. The rearrangement joins TRBV5-5 to TRBJ2-7; 9 bases align to TRBD1. This CDR3 contains 14 residues. CDR1 is SGHKS and CDR2 is YYEKEE in the germline V gene (reference sequence). Trimming took 0 bases from V and 2 from J; bases not matched to a gene: 0.

The table lists this clone with a count of one. The chain joins TRBV27 to TRBJ2-5; TRBD2 is a possible D gene (5 bases). CDR3 size: 15 residues. The germline V gene encodes CDR1 MNHEY and CDR2 SMNVEV (reference sequence). Trimming took 6 bases from V and 2 from J, leaving 16 bases between them. In DNA form, the CDR3 reads TGTGCCAGCAGCCCCCGGGAAAGCAGACAAGAGACCCAGTACTTC. Encoded protein: CASSPRESRQETQYF.

The chain combines TRBV21-1 with TRBJ2-7; the DNA was not used to check the table's D call, TRBD1. TRBV21-1 is labeled a pseudogene. The CDR3 totals 18 residues. CDR3 sequence: CARPGRTGTIPIPNEQYF. The DNA of the CDR3 is TGTGCCAGGCCCGGGCGGACAGGGACAATCCCCATCCCCAACGAGCAGTACTTC.

The chain uses TRBV10-3 and TRBJ1-1; D is uncertain. V was trimmed by 6 bases and J by 0 bases, leaving 8 bases between them. This CDR3 spans 13 amino acids. Germline CDR1 ENHRY, CDR2 SYGVKD. CDR3 amino acids: CAISEGMNTEAFF. The CDR3 DNA reads TGTGCCATCAGCGAGGGCATGAACACTGAAGCTTTCTTT.

This clone occurred a few times. J is TRBJ2-1 and V is TRBV27; a possible D gene is TRBD2 (5 bases). Germline assignment: CDR1 MNHEY and CDR2 SMNVEV (reference sequence). CDR3 length: 14 residues. V lost 10 bases and J 0 bases, leaving 13 bases between the germline ends. The CDR3 sequence is CATASGPSYNEQFF. CDR3 bases: TGTGCCACGGCGAGCGGACCCTCCTACAATGAGCAGTTCTTC.

This clone has a handful of counts. The rearrangement uses TRBV5-1 and TRBJ2-7; 7 bases align to TRBD2. The CDR3 is 15 amino acids. V was clipped by 0 bases and J by 4 bases; unmatched bases: 7. From germline, CDR1 is SGHRS and CDR2 YFSETQ. CDR3 nucleotide sequence: TGCGCCAGCAGCTTGGTGGGAGGGACCCCATACGAGCAGTACTTC. Amino acid sequence: CASSLVGGTPYEQYF.

This chain uses TRBV18 with TRBJ1-2, with D uncertain. This CDR3 has 14 amino acids. Germline V gene data show CDR1 as KGHSH and CDR2 as LQKENI. V was clipped by 0 bases and J by 2 bases, with 7 bases between them. The CDR3 DNA reads TGTGCCAGCTCACCACCTGGTGACAACTATGGCTACACCTTC. Residues: CASSPPGDNYGYTF.

The chain uses TRBV7-2 and TRBJ1-1; 7 bases map to TRBD1. J lost 4 bases, V lost 5 bases, and 7 bases had no gene match. The CDR3 sequence is 14 residues long. Germline V gives CDR1 SGHTA, CDR2 FQGNSA. This CDR3 reads CASSPRGQFTEAFF. The CDR3 region has the DNA TGTGCCAGCAGCCCACGGGGACAGTTCACTGAAGCTTTCTTT.

This clone was counted between two and nine times. This chain connects TRBV4-1 to TRBJ1-4; D not certain. With 6 bases removed from V and 7 bases from J, the gap between germline ends came to 15 bases. CDR1 and CDR2 from the germline V gene are MGHRA and YSYEKL. The CDR3 covers 14 residues. CDR3 in DNA: TGCGCCAGCAGGTCGACCGACTGGGGTGAAAAACTGTTTTTT. This codes for CASRSTDWGEKLFF.

The chain recombines TRBV5-6 with TRBJ2-5, with TRBD1 matching 9 bases. Trimming cost V 3 bases and J 5 bases; bases outside gene matches: 8. Germline loops: CDR1 SGHDT, CDR2 YYEEEE. There are 15 residues in the CDR3. The CDR3 region has the DNA TGTGCCAGCAGCTGGGGGACAGGGACTTCGGAGACCCAGTACTTC. Translation: CASSWGTGTSETQYF. Full variable domain (rest looked up from reference TRBV5-6 and TRBJ2-5): DAGVTQSPTHLIKTRGQQVTLRCSPKSGHDTVSWYQQALGQGPQFIFQYYEEEERQRGNFPDRFSGHQFPNYSSELNVNALLLGDSALYLCASSWGTGTSETQYFGPGTRLLVL.

This chain connects TRBV5-1 to TRBJ2-1; 7 bases fit TRBD2. The CDR3 is 17 amino acids. Germline V gene data show CDR1 as SGHRS and CDR2 as YFSETQ. Unmatched junction bases numbered 7, after V lost 1 base and J lost 0 bases. This CDR3 reads CASSLSTSLNSYNEQFF. CDR3 in DNA: TGCGCCAGCAGCTTGTCGACTAGCCTCAACTCCTACAATGAGCAGTTCTTC.

The J gene is TRBJ1-2, the V gene TRBV27; D is unresolved. The CDR3 totals 16 residues. The germline gives CDR1 MNHEY, CDR2 SMNVEV (reference sequence). The V end was cut by 5 bases, the J end by 0 bases, with 16 bases between. DNA of the CDR3: TGTGCCAGCAGTCTGACGGGCGCGGGAGCTAACTATGGCTACACCTTC. It encodes CASSLTGAGANYGYTF.

V is TRBV5-4 and J is TRBJ2-7; 7 nucleotides agree with TRBD2. The CDR3 totals 13 residues. V lost 3 bases to trimming and J lost 3 bases; unmatched junction nucleotides: 3. In germline, CDR1 is SGHNT, CDR2 YYREEE (reference sequence). CDR3 nucleotide sequence: TGTGCCAGCAGCTATGGACTAGGCTACGAGCAGTACTTC. It codes for CASSYGLGYEQYF.

Written as DNA, the CDR3 is TGTGCCAGCAAGGGACAGGGGGGCACAGATACGCAGTATTTT. The encoded protein is CASKGQGGTDTQYF. The chain uses TRBV25-1 and TRBJ2-3; TRBD1 matches at 11 bases. CDR3 size: 14 residues. V shed 7 bases and J 1 base; nucleotides not matched to a gene: 1. The germline V gene encodes CDR1 MGHDK and CDR2 SYGVNS.

The gene calls are TRBV30 and TRBJ2-3; D remains ambiguous. The CDR3 is made up of 13 amino acids. Trimming took 1 base from V and 4 from J, leaving 9 bases between them. CDR1 is GTSNPN and CDR2 is SVGIG in the germline V gene (reference sequence). CDR3 bases: TGTGCCTGGAGTGCAAGGAGCGCAGATACGCAGTATTTT. It encodes CAWSARSADTQYF.

The rearrangement links TRBV6-1 to TRBJ2-5; 10 bases are shared with TRBD2. V gave up 4 bases and J gave up 2 bases; unmatched junction bases: 4. CDR1 is MNHNS, CDR2 SASEGT, per germline. CDR3 length: 15 amino acids. CDR3 protein: CASSGETSGQETQYF. CDR3 DNA: TGTGCCAGCAGTGGGGAGACTAGCGGGCAAGAGACCCAGTACTTC.